Given below is one TCR beta chain in context. Described treatment: randomized to nivolumab then ipilimumab (arm A) or the reverse (arm B). TCRdb keeps only in-frame clones here, not all; method: immunoSEQ multiplex PCR. This table holds around 19,000 clones, 26% found once. This specimen comes from a study of sequential checkpoint blockade in melanoma. Trimming took 2 bases from V and 5 from J, leaving 13 bases between them. Germline-derived CDR1 and CDR2 are SGHNT and YENEEA. The CDR3 is 14 residues long. This TCR came from a human donor with melanoma. The chain recombines TRBV11-3 with TRBJ2-7; no definite D call. Here the sequenced sample was tumor tissue (inferred from file names), taken from a patient given nivolumab and ipilimumab in sequence. CDR3 region: CASSLRARQDEQYF. CDR3 bases: TGTGCCAGCAGCTTAAGGGCCCGCCAGGACGAGCAGTACTTC.